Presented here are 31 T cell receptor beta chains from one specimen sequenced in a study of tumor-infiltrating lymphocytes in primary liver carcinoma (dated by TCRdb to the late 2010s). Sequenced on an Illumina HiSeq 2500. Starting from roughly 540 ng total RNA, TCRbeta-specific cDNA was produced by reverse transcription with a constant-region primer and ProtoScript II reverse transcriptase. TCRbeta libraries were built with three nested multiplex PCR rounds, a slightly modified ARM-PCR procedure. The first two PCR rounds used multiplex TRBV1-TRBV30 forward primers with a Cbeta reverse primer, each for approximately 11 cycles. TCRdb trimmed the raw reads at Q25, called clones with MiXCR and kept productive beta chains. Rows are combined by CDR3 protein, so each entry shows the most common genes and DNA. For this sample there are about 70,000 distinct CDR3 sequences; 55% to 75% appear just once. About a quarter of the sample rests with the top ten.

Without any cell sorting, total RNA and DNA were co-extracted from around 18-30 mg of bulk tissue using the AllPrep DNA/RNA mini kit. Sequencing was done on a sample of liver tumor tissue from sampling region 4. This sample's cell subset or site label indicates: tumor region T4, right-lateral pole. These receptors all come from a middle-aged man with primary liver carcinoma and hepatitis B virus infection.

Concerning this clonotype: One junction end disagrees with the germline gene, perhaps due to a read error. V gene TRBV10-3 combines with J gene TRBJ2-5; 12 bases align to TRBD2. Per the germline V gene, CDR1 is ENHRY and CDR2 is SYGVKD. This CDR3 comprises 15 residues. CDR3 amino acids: CVISVRLAGEVSQYF. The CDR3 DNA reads TGTGTCATCAGTGTCAGACTAGCGGGGGAAGTGTCCCAGTACTTC.

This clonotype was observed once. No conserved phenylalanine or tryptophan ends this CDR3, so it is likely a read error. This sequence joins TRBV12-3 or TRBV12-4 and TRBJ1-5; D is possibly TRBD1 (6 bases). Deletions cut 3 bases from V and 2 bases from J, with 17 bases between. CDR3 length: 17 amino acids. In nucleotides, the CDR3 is TGTGCCAGCAGTTTCTCGGGGGGGGCTGTTGGCAATCAGCCCCAGCATTCT. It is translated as CASSFSGGAVGNQPQHS.

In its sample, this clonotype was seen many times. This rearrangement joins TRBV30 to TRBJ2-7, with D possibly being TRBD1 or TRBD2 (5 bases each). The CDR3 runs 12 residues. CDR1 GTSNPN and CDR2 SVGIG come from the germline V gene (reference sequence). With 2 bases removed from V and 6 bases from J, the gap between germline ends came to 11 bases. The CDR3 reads CAWSPGAGEQYF. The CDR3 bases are TGTGCCTGGAGTCCTGGGGCGGGCGAGCAGTACTTC.

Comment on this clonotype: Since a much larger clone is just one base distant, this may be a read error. The CDR3 region has the DNA TGTGCCAGCAGCCCACAGACTAGGGGCAATGAGGAGTTCTTC. Translated: CASSPQTRGNEEFF. This chain connects TRBV7-3 to TRBJ2-1, with D tentatively TRBD2 (6 bases). The CDR3 length is 14 residues. Germline CDR1 reads SGHTA; CDR2 reads FQGTGA.

The CDR3 region has the DNA TGTGCCAGCAGCGCCGTTGGACAGGGGAACACTGAAGCTTTCTTT. It encodes CASSAVGQGNTEAFF. The V call is TRBV9, the J call TRBJ1-1; 8 nucleotides match TRBD1. The CDR3 consists of 15 residues. Unmatched junction bases numbered 5, after V lost 3 bases and J lost 1 base. The germline gives CDR1 SGDLS, CDR2 YYNGEE.

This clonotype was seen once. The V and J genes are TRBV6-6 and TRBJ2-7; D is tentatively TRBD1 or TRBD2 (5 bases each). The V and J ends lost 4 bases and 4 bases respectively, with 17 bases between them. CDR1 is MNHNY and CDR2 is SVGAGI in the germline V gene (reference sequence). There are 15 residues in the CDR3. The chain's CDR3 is CASSLHRTGQYEQYF. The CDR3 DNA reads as TGTGCCAGCAGTTTACACAGGACGGGGCAATACGAGCAGTACTTC.

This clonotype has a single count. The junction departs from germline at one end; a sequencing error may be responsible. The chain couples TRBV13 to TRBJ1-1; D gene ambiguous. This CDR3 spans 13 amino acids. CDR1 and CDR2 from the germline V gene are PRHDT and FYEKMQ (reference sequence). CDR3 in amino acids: CASCLTQNTEAFF. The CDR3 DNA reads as TGTGCCAGCTGCTTAACGCAGAACACTGAAGCCTTCTTT. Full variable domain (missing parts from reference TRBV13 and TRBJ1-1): AAGVIQSPRHLIKEKRETATLKCYPIPRHDTVYWYQQGPGQDPQFLISFYEKMQSDKGSIPDRFSAQQFSDYHSELNMSSLELGDSALYFCASCLTQNTEAFFGQGTRLTVV.

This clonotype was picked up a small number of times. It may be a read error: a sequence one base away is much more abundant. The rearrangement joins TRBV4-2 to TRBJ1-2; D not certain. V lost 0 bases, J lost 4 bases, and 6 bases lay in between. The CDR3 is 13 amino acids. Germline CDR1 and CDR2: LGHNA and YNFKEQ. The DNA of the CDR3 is TGTGCCAGCAGCCAAGATGGGCCCTATGGCTACACCTTC. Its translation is CASSQDGPYGYTF.

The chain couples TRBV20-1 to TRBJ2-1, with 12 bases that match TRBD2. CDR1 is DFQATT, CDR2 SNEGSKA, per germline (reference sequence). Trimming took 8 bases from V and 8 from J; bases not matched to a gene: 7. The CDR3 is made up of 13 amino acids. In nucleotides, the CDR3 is TGCAGTCCCCCGACTAGCGGGAGAGATGAGCAGTTCTTC. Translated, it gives CSPPTSGRDEQFF.

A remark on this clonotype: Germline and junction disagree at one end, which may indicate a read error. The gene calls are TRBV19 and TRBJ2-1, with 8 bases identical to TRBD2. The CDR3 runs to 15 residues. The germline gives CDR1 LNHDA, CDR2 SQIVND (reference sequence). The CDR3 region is CASGITSRGGPEQFF. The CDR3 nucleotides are TGTGCCAGTGGTATAACCTCTCGGGGGGGGCCTGAGCAGTTCTTC.

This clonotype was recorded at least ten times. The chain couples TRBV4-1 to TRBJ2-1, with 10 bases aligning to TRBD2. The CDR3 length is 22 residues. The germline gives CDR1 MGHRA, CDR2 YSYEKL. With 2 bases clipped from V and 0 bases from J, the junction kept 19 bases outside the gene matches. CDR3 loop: CASSQPGGKKREGLSSYNEQFF. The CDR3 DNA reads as TGCGCCAGCAGCCAACCAGGGGGAAAAAAGCGGGAGGGCTTAAGCTCCTACAATGAGCAGTTCTTC.

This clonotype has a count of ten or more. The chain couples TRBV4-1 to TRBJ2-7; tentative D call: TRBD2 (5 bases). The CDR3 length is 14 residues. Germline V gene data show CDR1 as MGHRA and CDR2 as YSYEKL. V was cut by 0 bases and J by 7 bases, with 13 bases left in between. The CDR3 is CASSQEGRSGEQYF. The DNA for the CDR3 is TGCGCCAGCAGCCAAGAGGGCAGGTCGGGGGAGCAGTACTTC.

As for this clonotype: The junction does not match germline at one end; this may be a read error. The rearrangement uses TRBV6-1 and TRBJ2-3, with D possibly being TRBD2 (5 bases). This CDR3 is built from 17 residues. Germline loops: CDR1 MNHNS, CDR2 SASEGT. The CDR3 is CASSEMGGPGSADTRYF. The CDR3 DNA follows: TGTGCCAGCAGTGAAATGGGTGGGCCGGGGAGCGCAGATACGCGGTATTTT.

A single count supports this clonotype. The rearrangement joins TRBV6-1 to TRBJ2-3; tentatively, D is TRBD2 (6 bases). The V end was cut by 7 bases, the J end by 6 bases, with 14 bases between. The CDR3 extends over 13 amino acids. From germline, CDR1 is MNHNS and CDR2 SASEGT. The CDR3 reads CASKYGGADTQYF. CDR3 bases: TGTGCCAGCAAGTACGGGGGAGCGGATACGCAGTATTTT.

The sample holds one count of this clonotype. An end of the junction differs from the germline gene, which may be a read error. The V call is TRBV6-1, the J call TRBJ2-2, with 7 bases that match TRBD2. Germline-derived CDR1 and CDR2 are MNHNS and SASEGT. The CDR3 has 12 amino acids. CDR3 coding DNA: TGTGCCAGCAAAATTACCCGGGGGGAGTTGTTTTTT. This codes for CASKITRGELFF.

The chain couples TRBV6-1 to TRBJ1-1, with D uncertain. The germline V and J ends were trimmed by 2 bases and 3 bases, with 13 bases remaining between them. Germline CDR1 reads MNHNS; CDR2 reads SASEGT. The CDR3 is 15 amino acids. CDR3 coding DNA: TGTGCCAGCAGTGAAACTATAGTGTGGGACACTGAAGCTTTCTTT. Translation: CASSETIVWDTEAFF.

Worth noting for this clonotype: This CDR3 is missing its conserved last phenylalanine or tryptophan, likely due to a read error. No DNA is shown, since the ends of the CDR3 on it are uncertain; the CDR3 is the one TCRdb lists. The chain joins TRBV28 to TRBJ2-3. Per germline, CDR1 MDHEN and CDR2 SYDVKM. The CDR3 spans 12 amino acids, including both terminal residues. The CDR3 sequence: CASSLGADTRYI.

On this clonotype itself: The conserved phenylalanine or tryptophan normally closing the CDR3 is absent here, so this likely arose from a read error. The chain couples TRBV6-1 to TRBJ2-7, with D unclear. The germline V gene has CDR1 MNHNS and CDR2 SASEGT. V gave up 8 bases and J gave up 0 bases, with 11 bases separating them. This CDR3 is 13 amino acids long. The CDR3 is CASWERGSYEQYL. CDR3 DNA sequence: TGTGCCAGCTGGGAACGAGGCTCCTACGAGCAGTACTTA.

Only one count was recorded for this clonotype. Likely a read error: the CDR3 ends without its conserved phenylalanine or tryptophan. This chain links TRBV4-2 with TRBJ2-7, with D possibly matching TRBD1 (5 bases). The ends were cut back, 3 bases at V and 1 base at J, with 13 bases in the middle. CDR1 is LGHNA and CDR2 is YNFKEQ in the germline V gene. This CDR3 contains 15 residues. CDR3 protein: CASSHERTRSYEQYL. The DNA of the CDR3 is TGTGCCAGCAGCCATGAACGGACAAGATCCTACGAGCAGTACTTA.

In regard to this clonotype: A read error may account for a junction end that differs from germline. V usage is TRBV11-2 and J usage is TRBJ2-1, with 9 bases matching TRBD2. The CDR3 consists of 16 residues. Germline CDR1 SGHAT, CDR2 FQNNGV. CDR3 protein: CTSNSRTSGRIYEQFF. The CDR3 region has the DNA TGTACCAGCAACTCGCGCACCAGCGGGAGGATCTATGAGCAGTTCTTC.

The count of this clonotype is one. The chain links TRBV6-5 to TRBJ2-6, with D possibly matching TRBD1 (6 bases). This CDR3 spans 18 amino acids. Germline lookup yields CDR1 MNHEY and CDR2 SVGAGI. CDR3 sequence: CTNSLWTVMKAGANVLTF. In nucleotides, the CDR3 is TGTACCAACAGTCTTTGGACAGTGATGAAAGCTGGGGCCAACGTCCTGACTTTC.

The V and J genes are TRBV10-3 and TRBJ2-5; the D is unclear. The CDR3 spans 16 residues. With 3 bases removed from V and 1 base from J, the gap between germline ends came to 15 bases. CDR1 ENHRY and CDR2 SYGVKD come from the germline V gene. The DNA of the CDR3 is TGTGCCATCAGTGACCGTGATGGTCTCTCCCAAGAGACCCAGTACTTC. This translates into CAISDRDGLSQETQYF.

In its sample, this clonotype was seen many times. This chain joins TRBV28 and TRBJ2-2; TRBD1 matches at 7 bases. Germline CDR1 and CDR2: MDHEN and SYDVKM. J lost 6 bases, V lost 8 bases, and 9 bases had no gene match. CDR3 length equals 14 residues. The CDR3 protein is CASAVTGRSGELFF. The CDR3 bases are TGTGCCAGCGCAGTGACAGGGCGGTCCGGGGAGCTGTTTTTT.

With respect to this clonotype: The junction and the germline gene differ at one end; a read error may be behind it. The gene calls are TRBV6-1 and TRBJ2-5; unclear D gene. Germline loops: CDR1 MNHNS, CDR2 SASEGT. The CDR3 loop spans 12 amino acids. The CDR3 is CASRPYQETLYF. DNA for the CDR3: TGTGCCAGCAGACCGTACCAAGAGACCCTGTACTTC.

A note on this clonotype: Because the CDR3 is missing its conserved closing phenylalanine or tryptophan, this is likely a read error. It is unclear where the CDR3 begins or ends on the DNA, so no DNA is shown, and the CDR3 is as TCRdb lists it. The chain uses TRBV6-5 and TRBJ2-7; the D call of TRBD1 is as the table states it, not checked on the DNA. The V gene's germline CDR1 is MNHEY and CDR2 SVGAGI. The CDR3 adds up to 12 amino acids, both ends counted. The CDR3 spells CASGYAGGPRYL.

The CDR3 coding sequence is TGTGCCAGCAGCTTAGCTATCGGCCTAGCGGGACACGAGCAGTACTTC. Its protein is CASSLAIGLAGHEQYF. This chain joins TRBV7-9 and TRBJ2-7; 9 bases are a match to TRBD2. With V trimmed by 0 bases and J by 5 bases, 8 bases remained unmatched. The CDR3 has 16 amino acids. Looked up from germline, CDR1 is SEHNR and CDR2 is FQNEAQ (reference sequence).

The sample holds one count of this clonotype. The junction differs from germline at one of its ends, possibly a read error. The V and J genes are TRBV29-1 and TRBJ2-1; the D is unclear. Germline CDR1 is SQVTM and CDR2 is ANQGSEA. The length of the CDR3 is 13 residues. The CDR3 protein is CGVAADWIDEQLF. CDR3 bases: TGCGGCGTTGCGGCAGATTGGATCGATGAGCAGTTATTC.

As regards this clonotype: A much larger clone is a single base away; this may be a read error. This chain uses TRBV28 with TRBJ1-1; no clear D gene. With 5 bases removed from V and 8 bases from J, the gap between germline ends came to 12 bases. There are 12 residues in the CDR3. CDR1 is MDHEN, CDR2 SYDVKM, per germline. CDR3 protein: CASSTHGREAFF. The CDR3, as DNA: TGTGCCAGCAGTACACATGGGAGGGAAGCTTTCTTT.

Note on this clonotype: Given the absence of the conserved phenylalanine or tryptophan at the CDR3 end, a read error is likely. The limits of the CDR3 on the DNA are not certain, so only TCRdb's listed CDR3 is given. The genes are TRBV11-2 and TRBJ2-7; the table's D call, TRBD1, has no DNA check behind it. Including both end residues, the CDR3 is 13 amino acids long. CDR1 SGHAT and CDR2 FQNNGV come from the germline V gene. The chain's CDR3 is CASSSEGWDEQYL.

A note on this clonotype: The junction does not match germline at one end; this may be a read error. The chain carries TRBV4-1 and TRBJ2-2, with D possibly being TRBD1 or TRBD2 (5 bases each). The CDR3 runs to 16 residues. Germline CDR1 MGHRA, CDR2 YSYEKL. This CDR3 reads CASNQAAAGTTGELFF. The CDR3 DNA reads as TGCGCCAGCAACCAAGCCGCGGCAGGGACCACCGGGGAGCTGTTTTTT.

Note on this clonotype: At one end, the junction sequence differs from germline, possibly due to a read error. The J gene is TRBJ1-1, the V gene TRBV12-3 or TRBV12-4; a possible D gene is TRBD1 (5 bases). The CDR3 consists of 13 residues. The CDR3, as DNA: TGTGCCAGTAGCCGGGGCCACAGAGGTGAAGATTTCTTT. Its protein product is CASSRGHRGEDFF.